Listed below are T cell receptor beta chains from one sample, sequenced in a study of high-grade serous ovarian cancer treatment subgroups. Sequencing was performed with immunoSEQ multiplex PCR; in TCRdb, only in-frame clones are kept and a portion is missing. Seen here are 3,600 or so clones, roughly four fifths observed once, and the top ten hold nearly 8.5%. The sample comprised tumor tissue. These receptor sequences come from a human donor with high-grade serous ovarian cancer. CDR3s include the opening cysteine and the closing phenylalanine or tryptophan. Fields, in order: V gene, clone size, J gene, D gene, CDR3 DNA, CDR3 protein. The D gene is left open where the match is weak. Clone size is given for some rows only: seen once, a few or many times, or a class if the clone is expanded.

>TRBV15|.|TRBJ2-2|.
TGTGCCACCAGTTTTGGAGACAGGGACTTTCACACCGGGGAGCTGTTTTTT
CATSFGDRDFHTGELFF
>TRBV9|.|TRBJ2-1|.
TGTGCCAGCAGCGCTTTTGGCTCCTACAATGAGCAGTTCTTC
CASSAFGSYNEQFF
>TRBV11-1|.|TRBJ1-1|.
TGTGCCAGCAGCAAAGCCGGGACACGGGGATTTTTGGCTTTCTTT
CASSKAGTRGFLAFF
>TRBV25-1|.|TRBJ2-3|.
TGTGCCAGCAGCCCACCGGGGGCCAGGCCGCAGTATTTT
CASSPPGARPQYF
>TRBV27|.|TRBJ1-5|.
TGTGCCAGCAGTTTATCCGGAAGGAGGGCCAATCAGCCCCAGCATTTT
CASSLSGRRANQPQHF
>TRBV4-1|few|TRBJ2-2|.
TGCGCCAGCAGCCAAGGGGCGCAGGGAGACACCGGGGAGCTGTTTTTT
CASSQGAQGDTGELFF
>TRBV5-1|.|TRBJ1-2|TRBD1
TGCGCCAGCAGCACGACGGACAGGGTTAGGGGCTACACCTTC
CASSTTDRVRGYTF
>TRBV10-3|.|TRBJ1-2|.
TGTGCCATCAGTAGCACAGCAGATAACTATGGCTACACCTTC
CAISSTADNYGYTF
>TRBV5-6|.|TRBJ2-2|.
TGTGCCAGCAACCATCTATTCACCGGGGAGCTGTTTTTT
CASNHLFTGELFF
>TRBV6-5|.|TRBJ1-6|.
TGTGCCAGCAGTGCGCTAGACTCAAATTCACCCCTCCACTTT
CASSALDSNSPLHF
>TRBV7-9|.|TRBJ2-1|TRBD1
TGTGCCAGCAGCTCCCGGACAGGGATTTACAATGAGCAGTTCTTC
CASSSRTGIYNEQFF
>TRBV6-6|once|TRBJ1-3|.
TGTGCCAGCACCTCTCGGGACCTCCATGGAAACACCATATATTTT
CASTSRDLHGNTIYF
>TRBV4-2|few|TRBJ1-2|TRBD1
TGTGCCAGCTCCGGGCCTAAGACAGGGGGCAACTATGGCTACACCTTC
CASSGPKTGGNYGYTF
>TRBV5-1|.|TRBJ1-4|TRBD1
TGCGCCAGCAGCTTGTCTGTGGGACAGGGGTCCGAAAAACTGTTTTTT
CASSLSVGQGSEKLFF
>TRBV28|once|TRBJ2-5|TRBD1
TGTGCCAGCAGTTTATCCCTGGACAGGGGGCGTGAGACCCAGTACTTC
CASSLSLDRGRETQYF
>TRBV5-6|.|TRBJ1-5|.
TGTGCCAGCAGCTCGACCGACGGATCGGGTAGCAATCAGCCCCAGCATTTT
CASSSTDGSGSNQPQHF
>TRBV2|.|TRBJ1-1|TRBD1
TGTGCCAGCAGCGGGGACAGGGGGCGTCCGATGAACACTGAAGCTTTCTTT
CASSGDRGRPMNTEAFF
>TRBV7-9|.|TRBJ2-7|TRBD2
TGTGCCAGCAGCTTAGCGGGGGGGTCGAGGCCCCGCGAGCAGTACTTC
CASSLAGGSRPREQYF
>TRBV6-1|.|TRBJ2-1|TRBD2
TGTGCCAGCGGACTAGCGGCCACTTCCTACAATGAGCAGTTCTTC
CASGLAATSYNEQFF
>TRBV5-1|few|TRBJ1-5|.
TGCGCCAGCAGCTTGGGACAGGCAGGGCAGCCCCAGCATTTT
CASSLGQAGQPQHF
>TRBV10-3|.|TRBJ1-2|TRBD1
TGTGCCATCAAAGGGACAGGGGGCTATGGCTACACCTTC
CAIKGTGGYGYTF
>TRBV5-8|.|TRBJ2-1|TRBD2
TGTGCCAGCAGCGAAGAAGCGGGAACTTACAATGAGCAGTTCTTC
CASSEEAGTYNEQFF
>TRBV28|few|TRBJ1-4|.
TGTGCCAGCACAACGAGGACCGTTAGGCAGACTAATGAAAAACTGTTTTTT
CASTTRTVRQTNEKLFF
>TRBV7-9|.|TRBJ2-3|.
TGTGCCAGCAGCCCTCGGGGGTACCAGGGTACGCAGTATTTT
CASSPRGYQGTQYF
>TRBV7-6|.|TRBJ1-4|.
TGTGCCAGCAGCTTATTCCCCCCCCGGGAGGGGGAAAGTGAAAAACTGTTTTTT
CASSLFPPREGESEKLFF
>TRBV7-2|.|TRBJ2-2|.
TGTGCCAGCAGCCCGGTTAAAGGGGCTCGAGGGGAGCTGTTTTTT
CASSPVKGARGELFF
>TRBV11-3|.|TRBJ2-7|TRBD1
TGTGCCAGCAGCTTTGGGACAGGGGAGTTCGAGCAGTACTTC
CASSFGTGEFEQYF
>TRBV19|.|TRBJ2-1|TRBD1
TGTGCCAGTAGTATAGATTGGAACAGGGGCTCCTACAATGAGCAGTTCTTC
CASSIDWNRGSYNEQFF
>TRBV28|.|TRBJ2-1|TRBD2
TGTGCCAGCAGCTCCGAGGTCGCTAGCGGGGGCAATGAGCAGTTCTTC
CASSSEVASGGNEQFF
>TRBV6-1|.|TRBJ1-6|TRBD1
TGTGCCAGCAGTGAAGGTGGGACAGAGTCACCCCTCCACTTT
CASSEGGTESPLHF
>TRBV7-2|.|TRBJ1-1|.
TGTGCCAGCAGCTTAAATAAGTGGAGTGAAGCTTTCTTT
CASSLNKWSEAFF
>TRBV2|.|TRBJ2-2|TRBD2
TGTGCCAGCAGTAGACTAGCGGGGAACACCGGGGAGCTGTTTTTT
CASSRLAGNTGELFF
>TRBV19|.|TRBJ1-5|.
TGTGCCAGTGACCGATTGCCTAATAGCAATCAGCCCCAGCATTTT
CASDRLPNSNQPQHF
>TRBV7-2|.|TRBJ1-2|TRBD1
TGTGCCAGCAGCCAACCGACAGGGAACCACCAAGGCTATGGCTACACCTTC
CASSQPTGNHQGYGYTF
>TRBV5-1|.|TRBJ2-1|.
TGCGCCAGCAGCCCCTTAATGGGGGGCCAAGGCAATGAGCAGTTCTTC
CASSPLMGGQGNEQFF
>TRBV5-6|few|TRBJ1-2|.
TGTGCCAGCAGTTCACAGGGTGCCTATGGCTACACCTTC
CASSSQGAYGYTF
>TRBV2|.|TRBJ1-5|.
TGTGCCAGCAGCGGGACTTCCTCCGGGCAGCCCCAGCATTTT
CASSGTSSGQPQHF
>TRBV28|few|TRBJ1-1|TRBD1
TGTGCCAGCAGTTGGCCGACAGGGACTCTGGGAGACACTGAAGCTTTCTTT
CASSWPTGTLGDTEAFF
>TRBV7-2|.|TRBJ2-2|TRBD1
TGTGCCAGCAGCCCACAGGGGACCAACACCGGGGAGCTGTTTTTT
CASSPQGTNTGELFF
>TRBV4-1|once|TRBJ1-6|TRBD1
TGCGCCAGCAGCCACGAGCCCCGGGACAGGGGAACACCCCTCCACTTT
CASSHEPRDRGTPLHF
>TRBV28|.|TRBJ2-5|.
TGTGCCAGCAGTTTTGGGGGCGGAGCGATTTTGGGGACCCAGTACTTC
CASSFGGGAILGTQYF
>TRBV5-5|.|TRBJ1-5|.
TGTGCCAGCAGTTGGGGTGGGGGCAATCAGCCCCAGCATTTT
CASSWGGGNQPQHF
>TRBV28|.|TRBJ1-4|.
TGTGCCAGCGGACTATACGGGGATAATGAAAAACTGTTTTTT
CASGLYGDNEKLFF
>TRBV18|.|TRBJ2-3|TRBD1
TGTGCCAGCTCACCTAGGACAGGGTACACAGATACGCAGTATTTT
CASSPRTGYTDTQYF
>TRBV7-2|.|TRBJ2-5|TRBD2
TGTGCCAGCAGCTTCTCGGTAGCGGGGGCGGGGGAGACCCAGTACTTC
CASSFSVAGAGETQYF
>TRBV10-3|.|TRBJ1-2|TRBD1
TGTGCCATCAGTGGGTACAGGGGAGTGAGCTATGGCTACACCTTC
CAISGYRGVSYGYTF
>TRBV5-8|.|TRBJ2-3|TRBD1
TGTGCCAGCAGCCCCTCCGGGGACAGGATTAGCACAGATACGCAGTATTTT
CASSPSGDRISTDTQYF
>TRBV6-1|.|TRBJ2-1|TRBD2
TGTGCCAGCAGCCTGACTAGCGGGGGGGCGGATTTCCAGTTCTTC
CASSLTSGGADFQFF
>TRBV10-3|.|TRBJ1-5|.
TGTGCCATCAGTGACCCGGGGGGGAAGGGTAGGCAGCCCCAGCATTTT
CAISDPGGKGRQPQHF
>TRBV5-4|.|TRBJ2-7|.
TGTGCCAGCAGCTTGGGGCCCCCGTTGCGGAGCTCCTACGAGCAGTACTTC
CASSLGPPLRSSYEQYF
>TRBV18|large|TRBJ1-1|.
TGTGCCAGCTCACCACGGGACACTGAAGCTTTCTTT
CASSPRDTEAFF
>TRBV4-3|once|TRBJ1-1|.
TGCGCCAGCAGCCAAGATGCCGCAGGTTTGAACACTGAAGCTTTCTTT
CASSQDAAGLNTEAFF
>TRBV5-8|.|TRBJ1-2|.
TGTGCCAGCAGCTACGTGTCTTCTAACTATGGCTACACCTTC
CASSYVSSNYGYTF
>TRBV28|.|TRBJ1-5|.
TGTGCCAGCAGTCGACGGGAGGGATTTCGTCAGCCCCAGCATTTT
CASSRREGFRQPQHF
>TRBV9|.|TRBJ1-1|TRBD1
TGTGCCAGCAGCGTAGTGGGACAGGGTGCTGAAGCTTTCTTT
CASSVVGQGAEAFF
>TRBV5-6|.|TRBJ1-1|.
TGTGCCAGCAGCTTGGAGCTAACCATCGGAATGAACACTGAAGCTTTCTTT
CASSLELTIGMNTEAFF
>TRBV9|.|TRBJ2-1|TRBD1
TGTGCCAGCAGCGTGGGCGACAGGGTCAATGAGCAGTTCTTC
CASSVGDRVNEQFF
>TRBV6-1|.|TRBJ2-7|.
TGTGCCAGCAGCCAAATTACATACGAGCAGTACTTC
CASSQITYEQYF